The clone carrying this T cell receptor beta chain has a handful of counts. The antigen is not known. Time point defined: pre-sensitization, week 0. Described treatment: therapeutic diphenylcyclopropenone sensitization with weekly scalp DPC. Unmatched junction bases numbered 6, after V lost 4 bases and J lost 1 base. This CDR3 has 16 residues. The data are from a study of human T cells and chemical hapten exposure. For the study at large: Sensitizing treatment utilized 2% DPC over an approximately 2 cm by approximately 2 cm portion of upper inner arm skin. TCR yields per sample varied, mainly owing to small pooled library volume differences. Findings and caveats of the study: PT1 expanded TCR counts correlated positively with patch test score.

The study used a library that attached unique molecular identifiers to individual cDNA molecules. A single record per CDR3 protein comes from TCRdb applying MiXCR to the RACE reads. Of 62,000 or so distinct CDR3 sequences listed, roughly 9.8% are singletons. The material was whole blood, obtained in connection with sensitization to the hapten diphenylcyclopropenone (DPC). The genes are TRBV12-3 or TRBV12-4 and TRBJ2-2; 7 nucleotides agree with TRBD1. This receptor was identified in a woman aged 45-65 years with alopecia areata. Some clones in this sample may be carry-over from other donors' samples. CDR3 DNA sequence: TGTGCCAGCAGTTCCTACAGGGGCGGGAACACCGGGGAGCTGTTTTTT. It specifies CASSSYRGGNTGELFF.